These T cell receptor beta chains were read from a single sample in a study of breast tumors, draining lymph nodes, adjacent tissues. TCRdb called the multiplex PCR reads again in MiXCR, with one record for every CDR3 protein. There are 12,000 or so distinct CDR3 sequences in the sample; about 48% occur only once, and 36% lies in the top ten. Sequenced material: breast tumor tissue. Receptors originate from a female donor with breast cancer. Some clones in this sample may be carry-over from other donors' samples. CDR3s include the opening cysteine and the closing phenylalanine or tryptophan. The D gene is left open where the match is weak. Clone size appears in some rows only: once, few, many, or a class for an expanded clone.

CDR3 protein: CASSQETGPTYEQYF
CDR3 DNA: TGTGCCAGCAGCCAAGAGACAGGGCCCACCTACGAGCAGTACTTC
D gene: TRBD1
V gene: TRBV4-2
clone size: -
J gene: TRBJ2-7

CDR3 protein: CAISESGTEAGGKLFF
CDR3 DNA: TGTGCCATCAGTGAGAGCGGGACAGAAGCGGGCGGAAAACTGTTTTTT
D gene: TRBD1
V gene: TRBV10-3
clone size: -
J gene: TRBJ1-4

CDR3 protein: CASSLGNSGNTIYF
CDR3 DNA: TGTGCCAGCAGCCTCGGCAACTCTGGAAACACCATATATTTT
D gene: -
V gene: TRBV7-3
clone size: many
J gene: TRBJ1-3

CDR3 protein: CSAGHYNEQFF
CDR3 DNA: TGCAGTGCCGGACACTACAATGAGCAGTTCTTC
D gene: -
V gene: TRBV20-1
clone size: -
J gene: TRBJ2-1

CDR3 protein: CASSQDDRQYGGNEKLFF
CDR3 DNA: TGCGCCAGCAGCCAAGACGATCGACAGTATGGGGGGAATGAAAAACTGTTTTTT
D gene: -
V gene: TRBV4-3
clone size: -
J gene: TRBJ1-4

CDR3 protein: CASSMLGSGAKNIQYF
CDR3 DNA: TGTGCCAGTAGTATGTTAGGGTCAGGGGCTAAAAACATTCAGTACTTC
D gene: -
V gene: TRBV19
clone size: many
J gene: TRBJ2-4

CDR3 protein: CASSQVQWQPQHF
CDR3 DNA: TGCGCCAGCAGCCAAGTTCAGTGGCAGCCCCAGCATTTT
D gene: -
V gene: TRBV4-1
clone size: large
J gene: TRBJ1-5

CDR3 protein: CASSMSRAPFTF
CDR3 DNA: TGTGCCAGTAGTATGTCCAGGGCCCCCTTTACCTTC
D gene: -
V gene: TRBV19
clone size: -
J gene: TRBJ1-2

CDR3 protein: CASSSQGYSSGSRYEQYF
CDR3 DNA: TGTGCCAGCAGCTCACAGGGGTACTCTAGCGGGAGTAGGTACGAGCAGTACTTC
D gene: TRBD2
V gene: TRBV7-2
clone size: -
J gene: TRBJ2-7

CDR3 protein: CASSLPGGSYEQYF
CDR3 DNA: TGTGCCAGCAGCTTACCAGGAGGCTCCTACGAGCAGTACTTC
D gene: -
V gene: TRBV7-8
clone size: -
J gene: TRBJ2-7

CDR3 protein: CASSQDPGLPADTQYF
CDR3 DNA: TGCGCCAGCAGCCAAGATCCCGGCCTCCCCGCAGATACGCAGTATTTT
D gene: -
V gene: TRBV4-3
clone size: few
J gene: TRBJ2-3

CDR3 protein: CAISESTPTSGGTYNEQFF
CDR3 DNA: TGTGCCATCAGTGAGTCGACCCCGACTAGCGGGGGTACCTACAATGAGCAGTTCTTC
D gene: TRBD2
V gene: TRBV10-3
clone size: -
J gene: TRBJ2-1

CDR3 protein: CASSLVLSDTQYF
CDR3 DNA: TGTGCCAGCAGCTTAGTACTCTCCGATACGCAGTATTTT
D gene: -
V gene: TRBV7-6
clone size: -
J gene: TRBJ2-3

CDR3 protein: CASSAPGPIYEQYF
CDR3 DNA: TGTGCCAGCAGCGCACCGGGACCCATCTACGAGCAGTACTTC
D gene: -
V gene: TRBV7-2
clone size: many
J gene: TRBJ2-7

CDR3 protein: CSGWGEGTDTQYF
CDR3 DNA: TGCAGTGGTTGGGGGGAGGGCACAGATACGCAGTATTTT
D gene: -
V gene: TRBV20-1
clone size: -
J gene: TRBJ2-3

CDR3 protein: CASSPGVRDDQYF
CDR3 DNA: TGCGCCAGCAGCCCTGGGGTGAGAGACGACCAGTACTTC
D gene: -
V gene: TRBV5-1
clone size: -
J gene: TRBJ2-7

CDR3 protein: CASSLTTGTERPTGELFF
CDR3 DNA: TGTGCCAGCAGCTTAACAACCGGGACGGAACGACCTACCGGGGAGCTGTTTTTT
D gene: -
V gene: TRBV7-9
clone size: once
J gene: TRBJ2-2

CDR3 protein: CASSFLQGEGGNEQFF
CDR3 DNA: TGTGCCAGCAGCTTTCTACAGGGAGAAGGTGGCAATGAGCAGTTCTTC
D gene: -
V gene: TRBV7-2
clone size: many
J gene: TRBJ2-1

CDR3 protein: CSARSNSGRNYNEQFF
CDR3 DNA: TGCAGTGCTAGATCCAATAGCGGGAGGAATTACAATGAGCAGTTCTTC
D gene: TRBD2
V gene: TRBV20-1
clone size: -
J gene: TRBJ2-1

CDR3 protein: CASSLTGGRQRDTQYF
CDR3 DNA: TGCGCCAGCAGCTTGACGGGGGGGAGACAAAGAGATACGCAGTATTTT
D gene: TRBD2
V gene: TRBV5-1
clone size: -
J gene: TRBJ2-3

CDR3 protein: CASSDRDRGFNEQFF
CDR3 DNA: TGTGCCAGCAGCGACCGGGACAGGGGATTCAATGAGCAGTTCTTC
D gene: TRBD1
V gene: TRBV7-9
clone size: -
J gene: TRBJ2-1

CDR3 protein: CASSVWGGGETQYF
CDR3 DNA: TGTGCCAGCAGCGTGTGGGGGGGGGGAGAGACCCAGTACTTC
D gene: TRBD2
V gene: TRBV9
clone size: few
J gene: TRBJ2-5

CDR3 protein: CSASRLAGDYNEQFF
CDR3 DNA: TGCAGTGCGAGTAGGCTAGCGGGAGATTACAATGAGCAGTTCTTC
D gene: TRBD2
V gene: TRBV20-1
clone size: -
J gene: TRBJ2-1

CDR3 protein: CASSQDYYNEQFF
CDR3 DNA: TGCGCCAGCAGCCAAGATTATTACAATGAGCAGTTCTTC
D gene: -
V gene: TRBV4-1
clone size: many
J gene: TRBJ2-1

CDR3 protein: CASSANNPGSPLHF
CDR3 DNA: TGTGCCAGCAGTGCAAATAACCCCGGTTCACCCCTCCACTTT
D gene: -
V gene: TRBV12-3/TRBV12-4
clone size: many
J gene: TRBJ1-6

CDR3 protein: CASSSNWGLGEKLFF
CDR3 DNA: TGCGCCAGCAGCTCCAACTGGGGGCTCGGTGAAAAACTGTTTTTT
D gene: -
V gene: TRBV5-1
clone size: -
J gene: TRBJ1-4

CDR3 protein: CSARLTSGESEQFF
CDR3 DNA: TGCAGTGCTAGACTGACTAGCGGGGAAAGTGAGCAGTTCTTC
D gene: TRBD2
V gene: TRBV20-1
clone size: medium-sized
J gene: TRBJ2-1

CDR3 protein: CASSGQGAGANVLTF
CDR3 DNA: TGTGCCAGCAGTGGGCAGGGGGCTGGGGCCAACGTCCTGACTTTC
D gene: TRBD1
V gene: TRBV6-6
clone size: -
J gene: TRBJ2-6

CDR3 protein: CASSFLFSGSRNEQYF
CDR3 DNA: TGTGCCAGCAGCTTCCTCTTTAGCGGGAGTCGAAACGAGCAGTACTTC
D gene: TRBD2
V gene: TRBV11-2
clone size: -
J gene: TRBJ2-7

CDR3 protein: CASRHGSEQYF
CDR3 DNA: TGTGCCAGCAGGCACGGGAGCGAGCAGTACTTC
D gene: -
V gene: TRBV12-3/TRBV12-4
clone size: -
J gene: TRBJ2-7

CDR3 protein: CASSLDQGDGELFF
CDR3 DNA: TGTGCCAGCAGCTTGGATCAGGGTGACGGGGAGCTGTTTTTT
D gene: -
V gene: TRBV7-2
clone size: few
J gene: TRBJ2-2

CDR3 protein: CASSVNRDRGEGETGELFF
CDR3 DNA: TGTGCCAGCAGCGTAAACCGGGACAGGGGCGAGGGCGAGACCGGGGAGCTGTTTTTT
D gene: TRBD1
V gene: TRBV9
clone size: -
J gene: TRBJ2-2

CDR3 protein: CSARGPDEALAETIYF
CDR3 DNA: TGCAGTGCTAGAGGCCCGGATGAAGCGTTGGCAGAGACCATATATTTT
D gene: -
V gene: TRBV20-1
clone size: -
J gene: TRBJ1-3

CDR3 protein: CSAGGTDSPLHF
CDR3 DNA: TGCAGTGCAGGGGGGACAGATTCACCCCTCCACTTT
D gene: TRBD1
V gene: TRBV20-1
clone size: medium-sized
J gene: TRBJ1-6

CDR3 protein: CASVGGARQHF
CDR3 DNA: TGTGCCAGTGTCGGGGGGGCGCGCCAGCATTTT
D gene: -
V gene: TRBV19
clone size: -
J gene: TRBJ1-5

CDR3 protein: CASSFAGDDEQFF
CDR3 DNA: TGTGCCAGCAGTTTTGCAGGGGACGATGAGCAGTTCTTC
D gene: -
V gene: TRBV27
clone size: -
J gene: TRBJ2-1

CDR3 protein: CATSDHRGRVMNEQFF
CDR3 DNA: TGTGCCACCAGTGATCACAGGGGCAGGGTTATGAATGAGCAGTTCTTC
D gene: TRBD1
V gene: TRBV24-1
clone size: -
J gene: TRBJ2-1

CDR3 protein: CASSTFGDNEQFF
CDR3 DNA: TGTGCCAGCAGCACCTTCGGGGACAATGAGCAGTTCTTC
D gene: -
V gene: TRBV7-2
clone size: -
J gene: TRBJ2-1

CDR3 protein: CASSPSLAGESYNEQFF
CDR3 DNA: TGTGCCAGCAGCCCCTCACTAGCGGGAGAATCCTACAATGAGCAGTTCTTC
D gene: TRBD2
V gene: TRBV5-6
clone size: few
J gene: TRBJ2-1

CDR3 protein: CASSVWDRSGPEAFF
CDR3 DNA: TGTGCCAGCAGCGTCTGGGACAGGAGCGGACCTGAAGCTTTCTTT
D gene: TRBD1
V gene: TRBV5-4
clone size: many
J gene: TRBJ1-1

CDR3 protein: CSARGGRMGLEKLFF
CDR3 DNA: TGCAGTGCTAGGGGAGGGCGGATGGGGTTAGAAAAACTGTTTTTT
D gene: -
V gene: TRBV20-1
clone size: -
J gene: TRBJ1-4

CDR3 protein: CASSRLEGYTGELFF
CDR3 DNA: TGTGCCAGCTCTCGCCTAGAGGGTTACACCGGGGAGCTGTTTTTT
D gene: -
V gene: TRBV18
clone size: -
J gene: TRBJ2-2

CDR3 protein: CASSRRLAVPNEQIF
CDR3 DNA: TGTGCCAGCAGCAGACGACTAGCAGTACCCAATGAGCAGATCTTC
D gene: TRBD2
V gene: TRBV7-8
clone size: -
J gene: TRBJ2-1

CDR3 protein: CSASGGAEQFF
CDR3 DNA: TGCAGTGCTAGCGGGGGGGCTGAGCAGTTCTTC
D gene: TRBD2
V gene: TRBV20-1
clone size: -
J gene: TRBJ2-1

CDR3 protein: CASKVGSNTGELFF
CDR3 DNA: TGTGCCAGCAAGGTCGGCAGTAACACCGGGGAGCTGTTTTTT
D gene: -
V gene: TRBV6-1
clone size: few
J gene: TRBJ2-2

CDR3 protein: CASSVGQGLPNYGYTF
CDR3 DNA: TGTGCCAGCAGTGTGGGACAGGGGCTTCCAAACTATGGCTACACCTTC
D gene: TRBD1
V gene: TRBV2
clone size: -
J gene: TRBJ1-2

CDR3 protein: CAWSRQASGSYEQYF
CDR3 DNA: TGTGCCTGGAGCCGACAGGCGTCTGGCTCCTACGAGCAGTACTTC
D gene: -
V gene: TRBV30
clone size: -
J gene: TRBJ2-7

CDR3 protein: CASSLTGGRTSGSQETQYF
CDR3 DNA: TGTGCCAGCAGCTTAACAGGGGGTCGAACTAGCGGGTCACAAGAGACCCAGTACTTC
D gene: TRBD2
V gene: TRBV7-3
clone size: -
J gene: TRBJ2-5

CDR3 protein: CSARPGTGGDAPGFF
CDR3 DNA: TGCAGTGCTAGGCCCGGGACAGGGGGCGACGCCCCAGGGTTCTTC
D gene: TRBD1
V gene: TRBV20-1
clone size: once
J gene: TRBJ2-1

CDR3 protein: CSALQHSGNTIYF
CDR3 DNA: TGCAGTGCCTTACAGCACTCTGGAAACACCATATATTTT
D gene: -
V gene: TRBV20-1
clone size: -
J gene: TRBJ1-3

CDR3 protein: CASSFQTGNEQYF
CDR3 DNA: TGTGCCAGCAGCTTCCAGACAGGGAACGAGCAGTACTTC
D gene: TRBD1
V gene: TRBV7-9
clone size: many
J gene: TRBJ2-7

CDR3 protein: CASSDRVPNYGYTF
CDR3 DNA: TGTGCCAGTAGCGACAGGGTTCCTAACTATGGCTACACCTTC
D gene: TRBD1
V gene: TRBV19
clone size: -
J gene: TRBJ1-2

CDR3 protein: CASRVHSNLPLHF
CDR3 DNA: TGTGCCTCCAGGGTGCACAGTAATTTACCCCTCCACTTT
D gene: -
V gene: TRBV25-1
clone size: -
J gene: TRBJ1-6

CDR3 protein: CASSLVSGTASPLHF
CDR3 DNA: TGTGCCAGCAGCTTAGTTTCCGGGACAGCTTCACCCCTCCACTTT
D gene: TRBD1
V gene: TRBV13
clone size: -
J gene: TRBJ1-6

CDR3 protein: CASSHPLRSEKSFF
CDR3 DNA: TGTGCCAGCAGTCACCCTCTCCGCTCTGAAAAATCGTTCTTT
D gene: -
V gene: TRBV6-1
clone size: -
J gene: TRBJ1-4